Listed below are T cell receptor beta chains from one sample, sequenced in a study of T cells after yellow fever vaccination. One entry per CDR3 protein results from TCRdb running MiXCR on the 5' RACE reads. Of some 250,000 distinct CDR3 sequences in the sample, 6.9% were seen once. The material was CD4+ T cells sorted from PBMCs, obtained 15 days after the yellow fever booster vaccination. The receptors originated from a man between 25 and 39 years old who received the YFV17D yellow fever vaccine. CDR3s include the opening cysteine and the closing phenylalanine or tryptophan. A D gene is named only where the DNA matches it firmly. The size entry is marked missing in some rows and otherwise reads once, few, many or a size class.

d_call: NA
clone_size: many
v_call: TRBV4-3
j_call: TRBJ1-6
cdr3_aa: CASSQEGQGSSPLHF
cdr3_nt: TGCGCCAGCAGCCAAGAAGGCCAGGGTAGCTCACCCCTCCACTTT

d_call: NA
clone_size: NA
v_call: TRBV10-3
j_call: TRBJ2-3
cdr3_aa: CAISESDTDTQYF
cdr3_nt: TGTGCCATCAGTGAAAGCGACACAGATACGCAGTATTTT

d_call: NA
clone_size: few
v_call: TRBV7-2
j_call: TRBJ1-6
cdr3_aa: CASSLGGGFNSPLHF
cdr3_nt: TGTGCCAGCAGCTTAGGCGGGGGGTTTAATTCACCCCTCCACTTT

d_call: NA
clone_size: many
v_call: TRBV10-2
j_call: TRBJ2-5
cdr3_aa: CASSGPMEETQYF
cdr3_nt: TGCGCCAGCAGTGGCCCTATGGAAGAGACCCAGTACTTC

d_call: NA
clone_size: many
v_call: TRBV5-1
j_call: TRBJ2-3
cdr3_aa: CASSLEVVRGTDTQYF
cdr3_nt: TGCGCCAGCAGCTTGGAGGTCGTTAGGGGCACAGATACGCAGTATTTT

d_call: NA
clone_size: many
v_call: TRBV12-3/TRBV12-4
j_call: TRBJ2-3
cdr3_aa: CASGSYLNTQYF
cdr3_nt: TGTGCCAGCGGCTCTTACCTCAATACGCAGTATTTT

d_call: TRBD1
clone_size: NA
v_call: TRBV11-3
j_call: TRBJ2-7
cdr3_aa: CASSRGTGGTYEQYF
cdr3_nt: TGTGCCAGCAGCCGAGGGACAGGGGGAACCTACGAGCAGTACTTC

d_call: NA
clone_size: NA
v_call: TRBV10-3
j_call: TRBJ2-1
cdr3_aa: CAIRTRDSEDDEQFF
cdr3_nt: TGTGCCATCCGAACTCGGGACTCGGAGGACGATGAGCAGTTCTTC

d_call: NA
clone_size: NA
v_call: TRBV7-2
j_call: TRBJ2-7
cdr3_aa: CASSFDGVAREQYF
cdr3_nt: TGTGCCAGCAGCTTCGACGGGGTGGCGAGGGAGCAGTACTTC

d_call: TRBD2
clone_size: NA
v_call: TRBV3-1
j_call: TRBJ2-6
cdr3_aa: CASSQETGLAGNSGANVLTF
cdr3_nt: TGTGCCAGCAGCCAAGAAACTGGACTAGCGGGCAACTCTGGGGCCAACGTCCTGACTTTC

d_call: NA
clone_size: NA
v_call: TRBV6-5
j_call: TRBJ2-1
cdr3_aa: CASSYSTGVAYNEQFF
cdr3_nt: TGTGCCAGCAGTTACTCGACGGGAGTGGCCTACAATGAGCAGTTCTTC

d_call: NA
clone_size: NA
v_call: TRBV9
j_call: TRBJ2-6
cdr3_aa: CASSVAWRTGANVLTF
cdr3_nt: TGTGCCAGCAGCGTAGCTTGGAGGACTGGGGCCAACGTCCTGACTTTC

d_call: TRBD1
clone_size: few
v_call: TRBV7-6
j_call: TRBJ1-4
cdr3_aa: CASSFTPGTGVDDDEKLFF
cdr3_nt: TGTGCCAGCAGCTTCACCCCCGGGACAGGGGTAGATGATGATGAAAAACTGTTTTTT

d_call: TRBD2
clone_size: many
v_call: TRBV30
j_call: TRBJ2-3
cdr3_aa: CAWSPPHPGLAETRDTQYF
cdr3_nt: TGTGCCTGGAGTCCTCCCCATCCGGGACTAGCGGAGACTAGGGATACGCAGTATTTT

d_call: NA
clone_size: NA
v_call: TRBV20-1
j_call: TRBJ2-2
cdr3_aa: CSARSPLETRAAGELFF
cdr3_nt: TGCAGTGCTAGATCTCCCCTAGAAACCCGCGCCGCCGGGGAGCTGTTTTTT

d_call: TRBD2
clone_size: few
v_call: TRBV18
j_call: TRBJ2-1
cdr3_aa: CASSIAGGGYNEQFF
cdr3_nt: TGTGCCAGCTCAATAGCGGGAGGAGGCTACAATGAGCAGTTCTTC

d_call: NA
clone_size: few
v_call: TRBV20-1
j_call: TRBJ1-6
cdr3_aa: CSASVQSSYNSPLHF
cdr3_nt: TGCAGTGCTAGTGTTCAGAGCTCCTATAATTCACCCCTCCACTTT

d_call: NA
clone_size: few
v_call: TRBV18
j_call: TRBJ2-5
cdr3_aa: CASSPVPSQTYQETQYF
cdr3_nt: TGTGCCAGCTCACCAGTCCCGAGCCAGACGTACCAAGAGACCCAGTACTTC

d_call: NA
clone_size: few
v_call: TRBV28
j_call: TRBJ1-5
cdr3_aa: CASIQGRGNQPQHF
cdr3_nt: TGTGCCAGCATTCAAGGGCGGGGCAATCAGCCCCAGCATTTT

d_call: NA
clone_size: many
v_call: TRBV20-1
j_call: TRBJ2-1
cdr3_aa: CSASRPRTSYNEQFF
cdr3_nt: TGCAGTGCTAGTCGACCTAGAACATCCTACAATGAGCAGTTCTTC

d_call: NA
clone_size: NA
v_call: TRBV20-1
j_call: TRBJ2-1
cdr3_aa: CSSWGQAPGPNGYNEQFF
cdr3_nt: TGCAGTTCCTGGGGGCAAGCTCCGGGGCCCAATGGGTACAATGAGCAGTTCTTC

d_call: TRBD2
clone_size: many
v_call: TRBV12-3/TRBV12-4
j_call: TRBJ2-2
cdr3_aa: CASRLAGNTGELFF
cdr3_nt: TGTGCCAGTAGACTAGCGGGAAACACCGGGGAGCTGTTTTTT

d_call: NA
clone_size: NA
v_call: TRBV6-2/TRBV6-3
j_call: TRBJ2-3
cdr3_aa: CASSYRDRPTDTQYF
cdr3_nt: TGTGCCAGCAGTTACCGAGACAGACCGACAGATACGCAGTATTTT

d_call: NA
clone_size: many
v_call: TRBV5-8
j_call: TRBJ2-7
cdr3_aa: CASSKQGYYEQYF
cdr3_nt: TGTGCCAGCAGCAAACAGGGTTATTACGAGCAGTACTTC

d_call: NA
clone_size: many
v_call: TRBV2
j_call: TRBJ2-7
cdr3_aa: CASRAVQGSYEQYF
cdr3_nt: TGTGCCAGCAGGGCTGTACAGGGCTCCTACGAGCAGTACTTC

d_call: NA
clone_size: NA
v_call: TRBV5-1
j_call: TRBJ2-3
cdr3_aa: CASSFGPSQGTDTQYF
cdr3_nt: TGCGCCAGCAGCTTTGGACCGTCCCAGGGCACAGATACGCAGTATTTT

d_call: NA
clone_size: few
v_call: TRBV7-2
j_call: TRBJ2-3
cdr3_aa: CASSLNAWDTQYF
cdr3_nt: TGTGCCAGCAGCTTAAACGCTTGGGATACGCAGTATTTT

d_call: TRBD1
clone_size: many
v_call: TRBV5-1
j_call: TRBJ2-2
cdr3_aa: CASSADRGIGELFF
cdr3_nt: TGCGCCAGCAGCGCCGACAGGGGGATCGGGGAGCTGTTTTTT

d_call: NA
clone_size: NA
v_call: TRBV5-6
j_call: TRBJ1-2
cdr3_aa: CASSHPSRQNYGYTF
cdr3_nt: TGTGCCAGCAGCCACCCGAGTCGACAGAACTATGGCTACACCTTC

d_call: TRBD1
clone_size: NA
v_call: TRBV28
j_call: TRBJ2-2
cdr3_aa: CASRQGFGGELFF
cdr3_nt: TGTGCCAGCCGACAGGGGTTCGGCGGGGAGCTGTTTTTT

d_call: NA
clone_size: few
v_call: TRBV19
j_call: TRBJ2-6
cdr3_aa: CASSVSRVGANVLTF
cdr3_nt: TGTGCCAGTAGTGTTTCCAGGGTTGGGGCCAACGTCCTGACTTTC

d_call: TRBD1
clone_size: NA
v_call: TRBV29-1
j_call: TRBJ2-5
cdr3_aa: CSVDRRGQGSGETQYF
cdr3_nt: TGCAGCGTTGATAGGAGGGGACAGGGGAGCGGAGAGACCCAGTACTTC

d_call: TRBD2
clone_size: many
v_call: TRBV28
j_call: TRBJ2-1
cdr3_aa: CASSGASGETYNEQFF
cdr3_nt: TGTGCCAGCAGTGGGGCTAGCGGGGAGACCTACAATGAGCAGTTCTTC

d_call: NA
clone_size: many
v_call: TRBV6-2/TRBV6-3
j_call: TRBJ2-1
cdr3_aa: CASSNEGGDEQFF
cdr3_nt: TGTGCCAGCAGTAACGAGGGGGGCGATGAGCAGTTCTTC

d_call: NA
clone_size: many
v_call: TRBV7-9
j_call: TRBJ2-2
cdr3_aa: CASRSAIPAGELFF
cdr3_nt: TGTGCCAGCAGGTCCGCGATTCCGGCCGGGGAGCTGTTTTTT

d_call: TRBD1
clone_size: NA
v_call: TRBV5-1
j_call: TRBJ2-1
cdr3_aa: CASSFVPQGDNEQFF
cdr3_nt: TGCGCCAGCAGCTTCGTACCACAGGGGGACAATGAGCAGTTCTTC

d_call: NA
clone_size: NA
v_call: TRBV7-2
j_call: TRBJ2-7
cdr3_aa: CASSLAGTATSYEQYF
cdr3_nt: TGTGCCAGCAGCTTAGCCGGGACGGCAACTTCCTACGAGCAGTACTTC

d_call: TRBD1
clone_size: many
v_call: TRBV9
j_call: TRBJ2-7
cdr3_aa: CASSVAGTATSYEQYF
cdr3_nt: TGTGCCAGCAGCGTAGCGGGGACAGCCACATCCTACGAGCAGTACTTC

d_call: NA
clone_size: NA
v_call: TRBV15
j_call: TRBJ1-5
cdr3_aa: CATSRDQHVNQPQHF
cdr3_nt: TGTGCCACCAGCAGAGATCAACACGTTAATCAGCCCCAGCATTTT

d_call: NA
clone_size: many
v_call: TRBV7-9
j_call: TRBJ2-3
cdr3_aa: CASSLPSAADTQYF
cdr3_nt: TGTGCCAGCAGCTTACCCAGTGCCGCAGATACGCAGTATTTT

d_call: TRBD1
clone_size: NA
v_call: TRBV5-1
j_call: TRBJ1-1
cdr3_aa: CASSLIGGETEAFF
cdr3_nt: TGCGCCAGCAGCTTGATAGGGGGCGAGACTGAAGCTTTCTTT

d_call: NA
clone_size: many
v_call: TRBV28
j_call: TRBJ2-5
cdr3_aa: CASSFSWLRGTQYF
cdr3_nt: TGTGCCAGCAGTTTCAGCTGGCTCCGTGGGACCCAGTACTTC

d_call: TRBD2
clone_size: NA
v_call: TRBV11-2
j_call: TRBJ2-7
cdr3_aa: CASSLLAGATEQYF
cdr3_nt: TGTGCCAGCAGCTTACTAGCGGGAGCCACCGAGCAGTACTTC

d_call: TRBD2
clone_size: NA
v_call: TRBV19
j_call: TRBJ2-1
cdr3_aa: CASSKSGRVPYNEQFF
cdr3_nt: TGTGCCAGTAGTAAAAGCGGGAGGGTCCCTTACAATGAGCAGTTCTTC

d_call: TRBD1
clone_size: few
v_call: TRBV4-3
j_call: TRBJ1-5
cdr3_aa: CASSQETGGNQPQHF
cdr3_nt: TGCGCCAGCAGCCAAGAGACAGGGGGCAATCAGCCCCAGCATTTT

d_call: NA
clone_size: many
v_call: TRBV7-9
j_call: TRBJ1-4
cdr3_aa: CASSQLADNEKLFF
cdr3_nt: TGTGCCAGCAGCCAGTTGGCGGATAATGAAAAACTGTTTTTT

d_call: TRBD1
clone_size: NA
v_call: TRBV7-2
j_call: TRBJ2-5
cdr3_aa: CASSGRTGGSAQYF
cdr3_nt: TGTGCCAGCAGCGGCCGGACAGGGGGGTCTGCCCAGTACTTC

d_call: TRBD2
clone_size: many
v_call: TRBV19
j_call: TRBJ2-5
cdr3_aa: CASTPGGTPQETQYF
cdr3_nt: TGTGCCAGTACTCCCGGGGGGACTCCGCAAGAGACCCAGTACTTC

d_call: TRBD2
clone_size: many
v_call: TRBV9
j_call: TRBJ2-2
cdr3_aa: CASSVTSGGRTGELFF
cdr3_nt: TGTGCCAGCAGCGTTACTAGCGGGGGGAGAACCGGGGAGCTGTTTTTT

d_call: NA
clone_size: NA
v_call: TRBV7-2
j_call: TRBJ2-1
cdr3_aa: CASSFRGEYSHEQFF
cdr3_nt: TGTGCCAGCAGCTTCAGGGGGGAGTATTCCCATGAGCAGTTCTTC

d_call: NA
clone_size: NA
v_call: TRBV18
j_call: TRBJ1-1
cdr3_aa: CASSRGEGTEAFF
cdr3_nt: TGTGCCAGCTCCCGAGGGGAGGGCACTGAAGCTTTCTTT

d_call: NA
clone_size: many
v_call: TRBV15
j_call: TRBJ1-1
cdr3_aa: CATSRALNTEAFF
cdr3_nt: TGTGCCACCAGCAGAGCTCTGAACACTGAAGCTTTCTTT

d_call: NA
clone_size: NA
v_call: TRBV7-2
j_call: TRBJ1-1
cdr3_aa: CASSLEARVNTEAFF
cdr3_nt: TGTGCCAGCAGCTTAGAGGCCAGAGTGAATACTGAAGCTTTCTTT

d_call: NA
clone_size: many
v_call: TRBV3-1
j_call: TRBJ2-5
cdr3_aa: CASSPLSYGETQYF
cdr3_nt: TGTGCCAGCAGCCCTCTGAGCTACGGAGAGACCCAGTACTTC

d_call: NA
clone_size: many
v_call: TRBV4-2
j_call: TRBJ2-7
cdr3_aa: CASSQDPSRVIGEQYF
cdr3_nt: TGTGCCAGCAGCCAAGATCCCAGCAGGGTAATCGGCGAGCAGTACTTC